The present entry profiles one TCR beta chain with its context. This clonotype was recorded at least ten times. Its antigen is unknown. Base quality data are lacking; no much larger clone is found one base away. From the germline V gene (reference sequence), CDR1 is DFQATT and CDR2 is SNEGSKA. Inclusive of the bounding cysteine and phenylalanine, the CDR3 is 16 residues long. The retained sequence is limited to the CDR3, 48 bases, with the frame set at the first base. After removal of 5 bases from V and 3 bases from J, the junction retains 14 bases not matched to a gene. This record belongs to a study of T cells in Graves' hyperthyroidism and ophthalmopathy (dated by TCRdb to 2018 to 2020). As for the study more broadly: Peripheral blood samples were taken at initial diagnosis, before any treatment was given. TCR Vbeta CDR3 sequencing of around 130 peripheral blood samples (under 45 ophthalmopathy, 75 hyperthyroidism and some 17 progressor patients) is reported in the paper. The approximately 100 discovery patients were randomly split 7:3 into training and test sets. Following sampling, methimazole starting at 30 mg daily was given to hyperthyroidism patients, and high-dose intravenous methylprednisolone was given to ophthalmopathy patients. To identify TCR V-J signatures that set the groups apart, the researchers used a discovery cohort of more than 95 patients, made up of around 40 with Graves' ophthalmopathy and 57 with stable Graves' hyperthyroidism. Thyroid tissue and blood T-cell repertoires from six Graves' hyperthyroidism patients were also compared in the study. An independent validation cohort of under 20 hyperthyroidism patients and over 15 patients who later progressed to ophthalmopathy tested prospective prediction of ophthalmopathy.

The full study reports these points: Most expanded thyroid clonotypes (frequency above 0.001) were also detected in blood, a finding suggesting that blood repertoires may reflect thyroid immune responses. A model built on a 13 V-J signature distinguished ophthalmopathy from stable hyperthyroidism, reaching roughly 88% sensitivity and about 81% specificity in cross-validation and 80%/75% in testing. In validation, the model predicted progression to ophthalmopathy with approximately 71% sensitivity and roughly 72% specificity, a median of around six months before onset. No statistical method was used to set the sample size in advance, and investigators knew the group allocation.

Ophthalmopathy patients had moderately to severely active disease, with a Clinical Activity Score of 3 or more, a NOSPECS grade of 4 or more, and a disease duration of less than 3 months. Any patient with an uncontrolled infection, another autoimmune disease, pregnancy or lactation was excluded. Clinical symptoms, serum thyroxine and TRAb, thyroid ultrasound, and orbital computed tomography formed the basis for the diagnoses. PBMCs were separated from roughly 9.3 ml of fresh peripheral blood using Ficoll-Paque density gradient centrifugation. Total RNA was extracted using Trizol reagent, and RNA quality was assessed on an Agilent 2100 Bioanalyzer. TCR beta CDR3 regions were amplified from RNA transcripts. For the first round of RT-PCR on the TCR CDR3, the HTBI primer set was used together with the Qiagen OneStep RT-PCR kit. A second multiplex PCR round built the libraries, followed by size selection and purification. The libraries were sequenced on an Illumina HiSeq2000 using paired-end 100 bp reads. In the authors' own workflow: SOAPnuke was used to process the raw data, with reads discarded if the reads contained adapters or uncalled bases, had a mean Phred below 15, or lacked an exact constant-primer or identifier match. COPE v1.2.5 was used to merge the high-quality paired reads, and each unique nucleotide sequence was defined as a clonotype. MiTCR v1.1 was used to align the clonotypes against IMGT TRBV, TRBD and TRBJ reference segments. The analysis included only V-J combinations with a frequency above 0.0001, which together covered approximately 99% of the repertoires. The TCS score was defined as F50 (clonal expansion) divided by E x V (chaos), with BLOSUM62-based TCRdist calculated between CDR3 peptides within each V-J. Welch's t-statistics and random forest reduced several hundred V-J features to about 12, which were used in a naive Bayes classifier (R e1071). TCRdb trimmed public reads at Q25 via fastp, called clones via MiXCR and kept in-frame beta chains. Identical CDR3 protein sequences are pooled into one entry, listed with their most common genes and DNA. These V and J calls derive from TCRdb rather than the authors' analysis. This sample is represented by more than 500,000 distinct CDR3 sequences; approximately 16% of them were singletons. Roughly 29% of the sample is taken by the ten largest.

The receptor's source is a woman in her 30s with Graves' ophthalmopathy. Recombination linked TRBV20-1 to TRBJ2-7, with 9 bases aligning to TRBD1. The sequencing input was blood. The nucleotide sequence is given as TGCAGTGCTCTATCCCATGGGACAGGGAGTGTCTACGAGCAGTACTTC. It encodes CSALSHGTGSVYEQYF.